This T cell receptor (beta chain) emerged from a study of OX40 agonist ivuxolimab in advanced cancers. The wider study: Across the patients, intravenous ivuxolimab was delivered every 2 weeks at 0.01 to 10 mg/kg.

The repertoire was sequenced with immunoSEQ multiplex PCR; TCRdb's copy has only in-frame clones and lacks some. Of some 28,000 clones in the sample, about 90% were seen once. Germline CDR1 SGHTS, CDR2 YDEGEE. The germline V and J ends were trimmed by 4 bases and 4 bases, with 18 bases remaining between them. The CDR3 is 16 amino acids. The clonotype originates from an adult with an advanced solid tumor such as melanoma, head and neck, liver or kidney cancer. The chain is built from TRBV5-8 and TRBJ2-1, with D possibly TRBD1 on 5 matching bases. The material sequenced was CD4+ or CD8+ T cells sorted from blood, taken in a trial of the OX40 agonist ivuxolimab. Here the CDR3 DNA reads TGTGCCAGCAGCAAAGGTCTGGAAGGGGATTACAATGAGCAGTTCTTC. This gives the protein CASSKGLEGDYNEQFF.